This T cell receptor gamma chain stems from a study of Vδ1+ human thymocytes (dated 2018 in TCRdb). About the study as a whole: As a data resource, the study described the mRNA-level TRG and TRD CDR3 repertoires found in highly purified Vdelta1+ thymocytes taken from young children. The multiplex-based CDR3 amplicon strategy had previously been validated against 5'RACE-based CDR3 amplicon generation methods. What the work shows at the level of the full study, not this receptor alone: The use of highly purified populations and single-cell validation was advised by the authors, since misinterpretation of bulk repertoire data could be caused by unexpected Vdelta2 sequences. Because no clustering by age or sex was observed, donors were not stratified by these variables in the analyses. Unlike the oligoclonal repertoires in peripheral blood, the thymic TRG and TRD repertoires appeared highly polyclonal, with Gaussian CDR3 length distributions. Despite high sort purity, 20% to 25% of thymic TRD sequences were Vdelta2 (and few Vdelta3), unlike peripheral blood Vdelta1+ controls. Many TRG clonotypes were shared between donors (up to roughly 6.9x10^3), whereas TRD repertoires were essentially private (max roughly 120 shared).

V loses 0 bases at its end and J loses 3 bases; junction bases beyond the gene matches: 7. The CDR3 runs 16 amino acids, cysteine and phenylalanine included. The retained sequence is limited to the CDR3, 48 bases, with the frame set at the first base. The CDR1 and CDR2 encoded by the germline V gene are VENAVY and YDSYNSRV. Thymic samples were depleted of alphabeta T cells, then CD3+ TCRVdelta1+ TCRVdelta2- thymocytes were FACS-sorted. Sorted Vdelta1+ thymocyte purity ranged from roughly 98% to 99.6%. The thymic specimens were obtained from roughly 8 paediatric patients who were undergoing corrective cardiac surgery and ranged in age from about 5 days to 16 months. Thymic tissue was dispersed and mononuclear cells isolated on a Histopaque-1077 density gradient. For staining, the antibodies used were anti-TCRVdelta1 clone TS8.2, anti-TCRVdelta2 clone B6, anti-CD3 clone HIT3a and anti-TCRalphabeta clone IP26.

This clone was observed once. Its binding antigen is unknown. Base-call qualities are not available, and no considerably larger clone is one nucleotide away. One read alone provides weak support. RNA extraction was performed with the RNeasy mini kit, and reverse transcription was done with Superscript III. Multiplex PCR was used to generate CDR3 amplicons, with pooled V-gene forward primers and a constant-region reverse primer carrying Illumina adaptor overhangs. After gel purification, the amplicons were indexed with Nextera index primers during about 8 additional PCR cycles and then purified using AMPure XP beads. The libraries were sequenced on an Illumina MiSeq using paired-end 250 bp reads, dual indexing and a roughly 19% PhiX spike-in. Under the source paper's analysis protocol: FastQC was used to quality check the reads, while ea-utils fastq-join merged the TRG read pairs. IMGT/HighV-QUEST was used to annotate sequences, retaining only productive sequences with an unambiguous V-gene assignment, and each clonotype was defined by an identical CDR3 sequence. VDJtools 1.1.1, tcR 2.2.3, Treemap and vegan Shannon diversity in R 3.4.4 were used for downstream analysis. TCRdb called clones from the public reads with CATT, and repeated DNA sequences were later combined into one row. None of the V and J calls come from the authors' own analysis; TCRdb made them. This sample is represented by more than 35,000 gamma-chain clones; around 20% of them were singletons. Roughly 2% of the sample is in the top ten clones.

The V and J genes are TRGV8 and TRGJP2. The sequenced material came from Vdelta1+ gamma-delta thymocytes from the thymus. The cell subset or site label here, explained by the study, means: FACS-sorted CD3+ TCRalphabeta- TCRVdelta1+ TCRVdelta2- thymocytes. The receptor comes from a girl less than two years old who had congenital heart surgery. The CDR3 amino acid sequence is: CATWDRLSRSDWIKTF. The DNA is TGTGCCACCTGGGATAGGCTGTCGCGTAGTGATTGGATCAAGACGTTT.